One T cell receptor beta chain is described in this entry. This clonotype was detected ten times or more. Its antigen is unknown. Base qualities were left out, and no much larger clone turns up one base away. CDR1 and CDR2, looked up from the germline V gene, are ENHRY and SYGVKD. The CDR3 runs 15 amino acids, cysteine and phenylalanine included. Only the CDR3 DNA is retained, 45 bases long and in frame from the first base. Between the V and J ends, shortened by 7 bases and 4 bases respectively, the junction contains 20 bases. This specimen comes from a study of molecular identifiers for immune sequencing clone quantification listed by TCRdb under 2018. As for the study more broadly: In a replicate experiment, RNA from about 19,000 or 110,000 naive CD8 T cells was split into five aliquots, four of which were sequenced. This methods study used CD8 T cells to benchmark TCR RNA copy counting and molecular-identifier clustering-based TCR repertoire sequencing (MIDCIRS). Findings and caveats that apply to the study as a whole: In CMV-specific effector cells, over 99% of molecules were held by clones above 20 RNA copies, whereas under 1% of molecules were held by such clones in naive cells. When barcode sub-clustering was left out, chimeric consensus sequences inflated TCR diversity, with chimeras reaching as high as 47%. Identical TCR molecules sharing a barcode could cause highly expanded clone sizes to be underestimated. Modeling indicated about 3 TCR RNA copies recovered per cell, compared with approximately 10 by digital PCR, which implies a capture efficiency of around 29%. Even against a background of approximately 1 million naive CD8 T cells, spiked-in Jurkat TCR RNA amounting to a single cell's worth was reported to be detectable. The naive libraries included spiked-in Jurkat TCR RNA (roughly 9 copies' worth), and this RNA is not part of the donor repertoire.

The method was PCR. The sequencer was an Illumina HiSeq 4000. Bulk TCR libraries were made following a previously described method, with the TCR primers given in Table S5. Total RNA was purified with the Qiagen AllPrep DNA/RNA kit. Before analysis, reads from multiple sequencing runs of the same library were pooled. As for the authors' bioinformatics: Reads were retained only if the reads had an exact TCR constant sequence, and the retained reads were trimmed to 150 nt and grouped according to their 12-nt molecular barcodes. Reads inside each barcode group were sub-clustered using a 15% Levenshtein threshold, and a quality-weighted consensus sequence was constructed for each RNA molecule. Non-functional sequences were removed, as were lower-count sequences one edit away from another. On the basis of fitting two negative binomial distributions, barcode sub-clusters with fewer than 20% of the maximum read count were discarded. TCRdb applied fastp at Q25 and MiXCR to the public reads, then kept only in-frame beta chains. Identical CDR3 proteins give one entry, which carries the most common genes and DNA. The V and J calls were determined by TCRdb, not by the authors. Recorded for this sample are 490,000 or so distinct CDR3 sequences; 20% to 25% of them occurred a single time. About 0.84% of the sample goes to the ten largest clones.

Libraries of naive CD8 T cells were generated from about 20,000 to 1,000,000 sorted cells, with 10%, 30% or 50% of the purified RNA used. Naive CD8 T cells, defined as CD8+CD4-CCR7+CD45RA+, were FACS-sorted into RLT Plus buffer on a BD FACSAria II. Roughly 10 TCR copies' worth of Jurkat RNA were spiked into roughly 20,000-1,000,000 naive CD8 T cell samples to test detection sensitivity. Enrichment of CD8 T cells was done with RosetteSep CD8+ T Cell Enrichment Cocktail plus Ficoll-Paque, and ACK red cell lysis came afterward. The sequence is built from TRBV10-3 and TRBJ2-7, with the D segment possibly TRBD1 or TRBD2, each aligning over 5 bases. The receptor was isolated from a human donor in good health. Some libraries in this study had Jurkat cell RNA spiked in. Sequencing was performed on naive CD8+ T cells from blood, with Jurkat cell RNA spiked in. In the paper's terms, the cell subset or site label means: FACS-sorted CD8+CD4-CCR7+CD45RA+ naive T cells. The bases are TGTGCCATCACCGACAGCGCCCGAGGCGGGTACGAGCAGTACTTC. It encodes CAITDSARGGYEQYF.